The present T cell receptor (beta chain) was sequenced within a study of radiation and T cells in renal cell carcinoma. The study's findings and limits: In nephrectomy-only tumors, top 100 clonotypes averaged roughly 43%, versus around 50% irradiated.

Worth noting for this clone: As yet, its antigen is unknown.

This CDR3 has 14 amino acids. The V end was cut by 1 base, the J end by 5 bases, with 11 bases between. The germline V gene has CDR1 GTSNPN and CDR2 SVGIG (reference sequence). Only in-frame clones appear in the TCRdb table, and some are missing; sequencing was by immunoSEQ multiplex PCR. The sample gives 20,000 to 30,000 clones, 55% to 70% of which show up once; around a fifth is in the top ten. Treatment defined: treatment-naive control, cytoreductive nephrectomy. The sequence derives from a man in his forties or fifties with renal cell carcinoma. V gene TRBV30 combines with J gene TRBJ2-2, with a possible D match to TRBD2 (5 bases). The starting material was tumor tissue, obtained from a patient whose treatment was nephrectomy without radiotherapy. The CDR3 reads CAWSGGLGTGELFF. CDR3 bases: TGTGCCTGGAGTGGAGGGCTTGGTACCGGGGAGCTGTTTTTT. The full variable domain, in which reference TRBV30 and TRBJ2-2 provide the parts outside the CDR3, is SQTIHQWPATLVQPVGSPLSLECTVEGTSNPNLYWYRQAAGRGLQLLFYSVGIGQISSEVPQNLSASRPQDRQFILSSKKLLLSDSGFYLCAWSGGLGTGELFFGEGSRLTVL.